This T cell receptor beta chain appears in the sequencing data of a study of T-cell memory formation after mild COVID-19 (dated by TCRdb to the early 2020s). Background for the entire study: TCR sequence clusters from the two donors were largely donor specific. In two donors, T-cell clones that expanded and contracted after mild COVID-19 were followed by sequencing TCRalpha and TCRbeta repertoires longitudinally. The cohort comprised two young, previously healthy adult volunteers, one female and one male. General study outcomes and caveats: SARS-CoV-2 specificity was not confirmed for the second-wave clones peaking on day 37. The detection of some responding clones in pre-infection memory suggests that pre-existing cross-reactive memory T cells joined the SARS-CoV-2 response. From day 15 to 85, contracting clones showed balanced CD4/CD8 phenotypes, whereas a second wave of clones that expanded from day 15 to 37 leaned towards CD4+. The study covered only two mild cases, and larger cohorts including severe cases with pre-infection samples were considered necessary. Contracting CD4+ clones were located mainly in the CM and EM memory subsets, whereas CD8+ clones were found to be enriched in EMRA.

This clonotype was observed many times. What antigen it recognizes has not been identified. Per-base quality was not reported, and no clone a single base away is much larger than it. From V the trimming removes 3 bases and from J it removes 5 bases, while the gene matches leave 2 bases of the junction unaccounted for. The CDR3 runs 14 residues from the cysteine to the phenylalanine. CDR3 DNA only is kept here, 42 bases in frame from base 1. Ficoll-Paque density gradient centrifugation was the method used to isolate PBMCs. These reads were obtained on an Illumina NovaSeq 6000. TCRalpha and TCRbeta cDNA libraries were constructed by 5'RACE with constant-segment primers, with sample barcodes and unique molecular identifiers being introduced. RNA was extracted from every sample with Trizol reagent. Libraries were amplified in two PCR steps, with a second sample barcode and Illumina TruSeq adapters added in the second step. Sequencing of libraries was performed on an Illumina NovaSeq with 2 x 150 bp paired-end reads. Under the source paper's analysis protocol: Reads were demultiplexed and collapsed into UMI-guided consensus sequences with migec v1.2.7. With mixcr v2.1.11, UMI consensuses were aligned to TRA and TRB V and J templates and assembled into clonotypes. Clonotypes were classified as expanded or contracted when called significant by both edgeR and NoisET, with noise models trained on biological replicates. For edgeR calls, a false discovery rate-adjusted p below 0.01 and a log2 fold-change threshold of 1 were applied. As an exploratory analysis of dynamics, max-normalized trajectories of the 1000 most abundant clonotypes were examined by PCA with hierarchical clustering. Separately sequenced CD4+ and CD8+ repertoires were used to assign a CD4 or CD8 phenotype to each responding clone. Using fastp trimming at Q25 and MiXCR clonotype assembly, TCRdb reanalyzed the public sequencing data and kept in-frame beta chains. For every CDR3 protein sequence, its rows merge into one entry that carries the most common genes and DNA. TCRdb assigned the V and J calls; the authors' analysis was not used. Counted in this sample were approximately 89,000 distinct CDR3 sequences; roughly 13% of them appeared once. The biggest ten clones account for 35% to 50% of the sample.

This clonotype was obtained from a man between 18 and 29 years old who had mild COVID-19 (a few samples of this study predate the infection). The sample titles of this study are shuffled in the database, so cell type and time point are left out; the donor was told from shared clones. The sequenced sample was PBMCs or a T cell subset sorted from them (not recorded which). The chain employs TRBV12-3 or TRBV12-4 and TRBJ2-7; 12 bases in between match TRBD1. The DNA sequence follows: TGTGCCAGCAGTTTCGGGACAGGGGGCGACGAGCAGTACTTC. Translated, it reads CASSFGTGGDEQYF.